The present T cell receptor beta chain was sequenced within a study of OX40 agonist ivuxolimab in advanced cancers. Study-level information: Ivuxolimab, which patients received intravenously every 2 weeks, was dosed at 0.01 to 10 mg/kg. Anti-PD-1, anti-PD-L1 or anti-CTLA-4 therapy given earlier was allowed, and 35% to 50% had some.

About this clone itself: Its antigen is undetermined.

Peripheral blood came from all dose cohorts at three timepoints. The V gene lost 2 bases and the J gene lost 2 bases, with 7 bases spanning the gap. This CDR3 is 14 amino acids long. Germline CDR1 and CDR2: MNHEY and SMNVEV (reference sequence). Whole-study results and caveats: Researchers report that CD8+ T cells had, on average, more expanded clones than CD4+.

The protocol was immunoSEQ multiplex PCR, while the TCRdb copy is restricted to in-frame clones and leaves out a portion. The table shows about 93,000 clones, with 94% occurring only once. The material sequenced was CD4+ or CD8+ T cells sorted from blood, taken in a trial of the OX40 agonist ivuxolimab. The receptor was isolated from an adult with an advanced solid tumor such as melanoma, head and neck, liver or kidney cancer. V usage is TRBV27 and J usage is TRBJ1-5; no reliable D call. The CDR3 nucleotides are TGTGCCAGCAGTTTAGGGTCTGGCAATCAGCCCCAGCATTTT. It yields the protein CASSLGSGNQPQHF.